These 13 T cell receptor beta chains originate from one sample sequenced in a study of blood T cell repertoires in COVID-19. Libraries were prepared by immunoSEQ multiplex PCR; TCRdb keeps only in-frame clonotypes and omits some of them. The sample records 60,000 to 90,000 clones, under 80% being singletons. The sequenced sample consisted of peripheral blood. All receptors derive from a human donor with acute or convalescent COVID-19. The donor label of this sample is uncertain.

J is TRBJ2-4 and V is TRBV28; 10 bases line up with TRBD1. Losses at the gene ends were 5 bases for V and 1 base for J; bases not matched to a gene: 5. CDR3 length: 16 residues. The V gene's germline CDR1 is MDHEN and CDR2 SYDVKM. Here the CDR3 reads CASSAGQGMAKNIQYF. CDR3 bases: TGTGCCAGCAGTGCGGGACAGGGGATGGCCAAAAACATTCAGTACTTC. The full variable domain, its missing parts supplied by reference TRBV28 and TRBJ2-4, is DVKVTQSSRYLVKRTGEKVFLECVQDMDHENMFWYRQDPGLGLRLIYFSYDVKMKEKGDIPEGYSVSREKKERFSLILESASTNQTSMYLCASSAGQGMAKNIQYFGAGTRLSVL.

This clone counts as medium-sized. The rearrangement links TRBV28 to TRBJ1-2, with a possible D match to TRBD1 (5 bases). V lost 5 bases to trimming and J lost 4 bases, with 17 bases between them. The CDR3 has 15 residues. Germline CDR1 and CDR2: MDHEN and SYDVKM. Written as DNA, the CDR3 is TGTGCCAGCAGTCCTGTGACTCCTGACAGCTATGGCTACACCTTC. Its protein product is CASSPVTPDSYGYTF.

The V and J genes are TRBV11-2 and TRBJ2-2, with D possibly matching TRBD2 (6 bases). V was trimmed by 3 bases and J by 1 base, leaving 9 bases between them. The germline V gene encodes CDR1 SGHAT and CDR2 FQNNGV. CDR3 length: 15 residues. For the CDR3, the DNA is TGTGCCAGCAGCTTGGGGGGAGGGAACACCGGGGAGCTGTTTTTT. It is translated as CASSLGGGNTGELFF.

This sequence joins TRBV7-6 and TRBJ2-1; 12 bases are a match to TRBD2. CDR3 length: 15 amino acids. The J segment lost 6 bases and the V segment lost 5 bases, leaving 5 bases of the junction unmatched. Germline V gene data show CDR1 as SGHVS and CDR2 as FNYEAQ. The DNA for the CDR3 is TGTGCCAGCAGCCGTCTAGCGGGAGGGTTCAATGAGCAGTTCTTC. Translating gives CASSRLAGGFNEQFF.

This chain joins TRBV29-1 and TRBJ1-1, with a weak D call TRBD1 (5 bases). V lost 3 bases and J lost 3, with 11 bases in between. This CDR3 is built from 13 residues. Germline values: CDR1 SQVTM, CDR2 ANQGSEA. The CDR3 is CSVDGDSHTEAFF. The CDR3 DNA reads as TGCAGCGTTGATGGCGACAGCCACACTGAAGCTTTCTTT. The full variable domain, completed using reference TRBV29-1 and TRBJ1-1, is SAVISQKPSRDICQRGTSLTIQCQVDSQVTMMFWYRQQPGQSLTLIATANQGSEATYESGFVIDKFPISRPNLTFSTLTVSNMSPEDSSIYLCSVDGDSHTEAFFGQGTRLTVV.

This sequence joins TRBV20-1 and TRBJ1-2; a weak D match, TRBD1 (6 bases). V lost 3 bases and J 7 bases, leaving 9 bases between the germline ends. In germline, CDR1 is DFQATT, CDR2 SNEGSKA (reference sequence). The CDR3 length is 11 residues. The CDR3 is CSASTGPGYTF. The CDR3 bases are TGCAGTGCTAGCACAGGGCCTGGCTACACCTTC.

The V and J genes are TRBV7-3 and TRBJ1-1, with D possibly matching TRBD1 (6 bases). V was pared by 2 bases and J by 4 bases, with 11 bases between. The germline gives CDR1 SGHTA, CDR2 FQGTGA. The length of the CDR3 is 14 residues. The CDR3, as DNA: TGTGCCAGCAGCTTACAGGGGATGGGCACTGAAGCTTTCTTT. Protein sequence: CASSLQGMGTEAFF. The whole variable domain, remainder taken from reference TRBV7-3 and TRBJ1-1, is GAGVSQTPSNKVTEKGKYVELRCDPISGHTALYWYRQSLGQGPEFLIYFQGTGAADDSGLPNDRFFAVRPEGSVSTLKIQRTERGDSAVYLCASSLQGMGTEAFFGQGTRLTVV.

The rearrangement links TRBV11-2 to TRBJ1-6, with D possibly being TRBD1 (5 bases). The CDR3 spans 15 residues. V was pared by 4 bases and J by 0 bases, with 7 bases between. Per germline, CDR1 SGHAT and CDR2 FQNNGV. The CDR3 nucleotides read TGTGCCAGCAGCTCGGGACTCTCCTATAATTCACCCCTCCACTTT. Its translation: CASSSGLSYNSPLHF.

The rearrangement joins TRBV6-5 to TRBJ1-2; 7 bases agree with TRBD1. V lost 6 bases and J lost 2; bases outside the gene matches: 6. The CDR3 contains 14 residues. Germline V lookup: CDR1 MNHEY, CDR2 SVGAGI. Here the CDR3 DNA reads TGTGCCAGCAGCCCAAGGACAGGCAACTATGGCTACACCTTC. Its translation is CASSPRTGNYGYTF.

In its sample, this clone was seen once. V gene TRBV6-5 combines with J gene TRBJ2-7; 9 bases agree with TRBD1. Germline values: CDR1 MNHEY, CDR2 SVGAGI. V lost 6 bases to trimming and J lost 4 bases; unmatched junction nucleotides: 10. The length of the CDR3 is 15 residues. In nucleotides, the CDR3 is TGTGCCAGCAGAGGTTTACAGGGGGCGTCGTACGAGCAGTACTTC. Translation: CASRGLQGASYEQYF.

This chain links TRBV28 with TRBJ1-1; weak D call: TRBD1 (5 bases). The V gene lost 7 bases and the J gene lost 4 bases, with 16 bases spanning the gap. CDR1 and CDR2 from the germline V gene are MDHEN and SYDVKM. The CDR3 runs 14 residues. CDR3 residues: CASTFGGGITEAFF. The CDR3 DNA is TGTGCCAGCACCTTCGGGGGGGGGATCACTGAAGCTTTCTTT.

The chain links TRBV27 to TRBJ2-7, with 7 bases identical to TRBD2. V lost 7 bases, J lost 3 bases, and 12 bases stayed unmatched. CDR1 is MNHEY, CDR2 SMNVEV, per germline (reference sequence). This CDR3 comprises 15 residues. The CDR3 DNA reads TGTGCCAGCAAGGGTACCCTAGCGGAGGGCTACGAGCAGTACTTC. Translation gives CASKGTLAEGYEQYF.

V usage is TRBV18 and J usage is TRBJ2-7, with a weak D call TRBD2 (5 bases). CDR3 size: 13 residues. V was cut by 5 bases and J by 3 bases, with 11 bases left in between. The germline V gene encodes CDR1 KGHSH and CDR2 LQKENI. This CDR3 is CASSSRTGYEQYF. DNA for the CDR3: TGTGCCAGCTCATCTCGGACTGGCTACGAGCAGTACTTC.